What follows are 5 T cell receptor beta chains derived from one specimen sequenced in a study of cytomegalovirus exposure and HLA in healthy donors (dated by TCRdb to about 2017). The library was prepared using the immunoSEQ multiplex PCR assay. For the multiplex PCR, a mixture combining 60 forward primers for TCR Vbeta segments and 13 reverse primers for TCR Jbeta segments was used. TCRdb carries this immuneACCESS record with in-frame sequences only. Its versions omit some clonotypes, under half of them owing to an unresolved V gene in the studies checked, with the rest unexplained. For this sample there are around 200,000 clones; 70% to 85% appear just once. Around 1.2% of the sample is taken by the ten largest. Sequencing was performed on PBMCs. Every receptor here comes from a girl aged 2 to 10 in good health and CMV-seropositive.

The chain joins TRBV7-6 to TRBJ1-6; TRBD1 agrees at 9 bases. Germline CDR1 and CDR2: SGHVS and FNYEAQ. The CDR3 spans 17 residues. V lost 5 bases to trimming and J lost 10 bases; unmatched junction nucleotides: 15. CDR3 nucleotides: TGTGCCAGCAGCCCTAATGAAGGGACAGGGAATTACTCACCCCTCCACTTT. Its protein is CASSPNEGTGNYSPLHF.

The chain combines TRBV27 with TRBJ1-2; weak D call: TRBD1 (6 bases). Trimming removed 6 bases at V and 3 bases at J, with 23 bases between. The CDR3 has 17 residues. Per germline, CDR1 MNHEY and CDR2 SMNVEV (reference sequence). CDR3 DNA: TGTGCCAGCAGGGAAGGGGGACACCTCAAGTCAGACTATGGCTACACCTTC. Translated, it gives CASREGGHLKSDYGYTF.

The J gene is TRBJ2-5, the V gene TRBV6-5, with a possible D match to TRBD1 (6 bases). The CDR3 has 12 amino acids. Between the trimmed V and J ends, which lost 6 bases and 14 bases, there was a span of 19 bases. Germline loops: CDR1 MNHEY, CDR2 SVGAGI. DNA of the CDR3: TGTGCCAGCAGCGCGACAGGTCGTGGCGGATACTTC. As protein: CASSATGRGGYF.

CDR3: CASSQLDRDGEQYF. As DNA, the CDR3 is TGTGCCAGCTCGCAACTAGACAGGGATGGCGAGCAGTACTTC. The chain has TRBV18 and TRBJ2-7; 7 positions agree with TRBD1. V was clipped by 6 bases and J by 6 bases; unmatched bases: 11. This CDR3 region has 14 residues. CDR1 and CDR2 from the germline V gene are KGHSH and LQKENI. The full variable domain, completed using reference TRBV18 and TRBJ2-7, is NAGVMQNPRHLVRRRGQEARLRCSPMKGHSHVYWYRQLPEEGLKFMVYLQKENIIDESGMPKERFSAEFPKEGPSILRIQQVVRGDSAAYFCASSQLDRDGEQYFGPGTRLTVT.

The V gene is TRBV11-2, the J gene TRBJ2-3; D is perhaps TRBD1 (6 bases). Trimming cost V 5 bases and J 6 bases, with 21 bases left between them. This CDR3 spans 16 amino acids. In germline, CDR1 is SGHAT, CDR2 FQNNGV. DNA for the CDR3: TGTGCCAGCAGCCCCAAGCCCATCACAGGGACCGATACGCAGTATTTT. As protein: CASSPKPITGTDTQYF. Combining the CDR3 with reference TRBV11-2 and TRBJ2-3 gives the whole variable domain EAGVAQSPRYKIIEKRQSVAFWCNPISGHATLYWYQQILGQGPKLLIQFQNNGVVDDSQLPKDRFSAERLKGVDSTLKIQPAKLEDSAVYLCASSPKPITGTDTQYFGPGTRLTVL.